This T cell receptor (beta chain) was recorded in a study of early T cells in non-severe SARS-CoV-2 infection. Study background: The authors sequenced bulk RNA from unsorted whole blood, leaving chains unpaired.

Findings and limits, study-wide: Database matching using VDJdb favored anti-spike CD8 responses, with private and CD4 specificities left missing.

This clonotype was recorded many times. Its antigen is not identified. Germline V CDR1 and CDR2: MDHEN, SYDVKM. The CDR3 is 13 residues long. Deletions cut 6 bases from V and 3 bases from J, with 11 bases between. Individual cDNA molecules received unique molecular identifiers. MiXCR, run by TCRdb on the 5' RACE reads, gives a single entry per CDR3 protein. Of 70,000 to 95,000 distinct CDR3 sequences in the sample, more than 13% were seen once. The sequence was obtained from an adult who was a healthcare worker with PCR-confirmed SARS-CoV-2 infection or an uninfected control (not recorded which). This sequence joins TRBV28 and TRBJ1-2; no reliable D call. Sequences were obtained from whole blood. This CDR3 is CASRVGMDYGYTF. In nucleotides, the CDR3 is TGTGCCAGCAGGGTGGGGATGGACTATGGCTACACCTTC.